This T cell receptor (beta chain) was profiled in a study of T cells in Graves' hyperthyroidism and ophthalmopathy. Regarding the study as a whole: A 13 V-J model separated ophthalmopathy from stable hyperthyroidism.

CDR1 is MNHNS and CDR2 is SASEGT in the germline V gene. CDR3 length: 18 residues. Trimming removed 4 bases from V and 2 bases from J; junction bases left unmatched: 9. Patients affected by ophthalmopathy presented a Clinical Activity Score of at least 3, a NOSPECS grade of at least 4, and disease duration below 3 months. It was uncontrolled infection, other autoimmune disease, pregnancy or lactation that excluded patients. Using around 10 ml of fresh peripheral blood, PBMCs were prepared. In the case of this clonotype: Antigen specificity is unknown.

Template material for amplifying TCR beta CDR3 regions consisted of RNA transcripts. TCR CDR3 underwent first-round RT-PCR with the HTBI primer set. Each CDR3 protein is one row after TCRdb ran MiXCR on the multiplex PCR reads. Of hundreds of thousands of distinct CDR3 sequences listed, around 20% were seen once; the top ten hold about 34%. The chain is built from TRBV6-1 and TRBJ2-7; 15 bases fit TRBD2. The origin of this receptor is a man between 25 and 39 years old with Graves' ophthalmopathy. Sequencing input: blood. CDR3: CASSGGTSGRRGTYEQYF. Written as DNA, the CDR3 is TGTGCCAGCAGTGGAGGGACTAGCGGGAGGAGAGGGACCTACGAGCAGTACTTC.